Sequencing of this TCR beta chain was carried out in a study of blood T cell repertoires in COVID-19. Study background: Acute and convalescent COVID-19 specimens originated in the United States, Italy and Spain.

Assay used: immunoSEQ multiplex PCR; TCRdb lists only in-frame clones, some missing. The repertoire holds 130,000 or so clones, with 84% as singletons. V gave up 3 bases and J gave up 5 bases; unmatched junction bases: 3. The CDR3 contains 14 residues. Germline V gene sequence: CDR1 WSHSY, CDR2 SAAADI. The TCR sequence derives from a man in his 60s with acute or convalescent COVID-19. This chain uses TRBV10-2 with TRBJ2-5, with TRBD2 matching 10 bases. Input material: peripheral blood. DNA of the CDR3: TGCGCCAGCAGTGAACTAGCGGGGAGCGAGACCCAGTACTTC. This encodes CASSELAGSETQYF.